The next 26 T cell receptor beta chains were all read from a single sample in a study of T cells after yellow fever vaccination (dated by TCRdb to between 2018 and 2021). The method behind the library was 5' RACE. The instrument was an Illumina HiSeq 2500. TCRdb took the public reads, trimmed them with fastp at Q25, ran MiXCR for clone calling and kept in-frame beta chains. When rows share a CDR3 protein, they turn into one entry using the most common DNA and genes. This sample has about 350,000 distinct CDR3 sequences in its table, and approximately 8% of those were observed once. The top ten hold approximately 18% of the sample. The treatment or condition label of this sample denotes: live attenuated yellow fever vaccine strain. The sample in question was PBMCs, obtained around 45 days after the first yellow fever vaccination. These receptors all come from a man aged 18 to 35 who received the YFV17D yellow fever vaccine.

In this sample, this clonotype turned up many times. The chain has TRBV10-1 and TRBJ2-7, with D tentatively TRBD1 (5 bases). V lost 3 bases and J 2 bases, leaving 8 bases between the germline ends. CDR3 size: 13 residues. Germline V CDR1 and CDR2: WNHNN, SYGVQD (reference sequence). The CDR3 DNA sequence: TGCGCCAGCAGTGAAACAGGCGCCTACGAGCAGTACTTC. It is translated as CASSETGAYEQYF.

This chain connects TRBV19 to TRBJ2-3; TRBD2 aligns across 7 bases. The CDR3 totals 15 residues. Germline V gives CDR1 LNHDA, CDR2 SQIVND (reference sequence). The V gene end was trimmed by 6 bases and the J gene end by 1 base; junction bases not matched to a gene: 7. The CDR3 DNA is TGTGCCAGTAGGAGTCCGGGGAGGGGCACAGATACGCAGTATTTT. Its translation: CASRSPGRGTDTQYF.

CDR3 amino acids: CASGPTGVKNIQYF. Here the CDR3 DNA reads TGTGCTAGTGGTCCAACAGGGGTCAAAAACATTCAGTACTTC. This chain joins TRBV12-5 and TRBJ2-4; 7 nucleotides agree with TRBD1. The CDR3 has 14 residues. CDR1 LGHNT and CDR2 FRNRAP come from the germline V gene. J lost 3 bases, V lost 5 bases, and 4 bases had no gene match.

This clonotype has more than one count but fewer than ten. The rearrangement links TRBV20-1 to TRBJ2-1; D gene unclear. Germline V gene lookup returns CDR1 DFQATT and CDR2 SNEGSKA (reference sequence). The V and J ends lost 1 base and 9 bases respectively, with 10 bases between them. CDR3 length: 12 amino acids. The CDR3 DNA follows: TGCAGTGCTAGAGGTGGAAGAGGTGAGCAGTTCTTC. This encodes CSARGGRGEQFF.

The chain links TRBV2 to TRBJ2-1; maybe TRBD1 (7 bases). CDR1 and CDR2 (germline): SNHLY, FYNNEI. CDR3 length: 15 amino acids. The V and J ends lost 2 bases and 8 bases respectively, with 16 bases between them. In DNA, the CDR3 is TGTGCCAGCAGTGAACCGGAGGGGGCATATTATGAGCAGTTCTTC. It specifies CASSEPEGAYYEQFF.

The chain combines TRBV4-1 with TRBJ2-1; D unresolved. The CDR3 extends over 16 amino acids. CDR1 MGHRA and CDR2 YSYEKL come from the germline V gene. V lost 1 base, J lost 0 bases, and 10 bases lay in between. The CDR3 DNA reads as TGCGCCAGCAGCCAAGGACCCGAGAGCTCCTACAATGAGCAGTTCTTC. Its translation: CASSQGPESSYNEQFF.

The CDR3 region is CASSPGLLGSQHF. CDR3 nucleotides: TGTGCCAGCAGCCCTGGGCTCCTCGGCTCCCAGCATTTT. The chain is built from TRBV7-8 and TRBJ1-5; D call uncertain. This CDR3 region has 13 residues. Trimming removed 5 bases at V and 11 bases at J, with 16 bases between. The germline V gene has CDR1 SGHVS and CDR2 FQNEAQ.

V is TRBV23-1 and J is TRBJ1-6; D uncertain. TRBV23-1 is annotated as an ORF whose role is uncertain. CDR3 size: 16 residues. Trimming stripped 0 bases from V and 6 bases from J, with 12 bases between. The CDR3 DNA reads as TGCGCCAGCAGTCAATCGCCGGGATTCCTTAATTCACCCCTCCACTTT. Its protein is CASSQSPGFLNSPLHF.

The V call is TRBV10-1, the J call TRBJ2-1; 8 bases line up with TRBD1. V gave up 5 bases and J gave up 1 base; unmatched junction bases: 16. This CDR3 is built from 19 residues. Germline assignment: CDR1 WNHNN and CDR2 SYGVQD (reference sequence). The CDR3 DNA is TGCGCCAGCAGTCCCCGGGACAGGAGACTTCCCGGGTCCTACAATGAGCAGTTCTTC. Translating gives CASSPRDRRLPGSYNEQFF.

This clonotype was seen only a few times. The rearrangement uses TRBV5-1 and TRBJ1-6; D uncertain. This CDR3 has 14 residues. V gave up 2 bases and J gave up 8 bases, with 11 bases separating them. Germline V lookup: CDR1 SGHRS, CDR2 YFSETQ. The CDR3: CASSLGGPDSPLHF. CDR3 sequence (DNA): TGCGCCAGCAGCTTAGGAGGGCCGGATTCACCCCTCCACTTT.

The chain recombines TRBV24-1 with TRBJ1-2; D is unresolved. The CDR3 runs to 14 residues. CDR1 KGHDR and CDR2 SFDVKD come from the germline V gene. V was shortened by 5 bases and J by 6 bases, with 15 bases between the two germline ends. CDR3 residues: CATSVSSLSDGYTF. The CDR3, as DNA: TGTGCCACCAGTGTCTCGTCCCTTTCGGATGGCTACACCTTC.

This clonotype was seen many times. This chain connects TRBV6-1 to TRBJ2-2, with 8 bases lining up with TRBD1. This CDR3 has 14 residues. With V trimmed by 6 bases and J by 1 base, 1 base remained unmatched. Per the germline V gene, CDR1 is MNHNS and CDR2 is SASEGT. CDR3 in amino acids: CASRDRVNTGELFF. As DNA, the CDR3 is TGTGCCAGCAGGGACAGGGTGAACACCGGGGAGCTGTTTTTT.

Worth noting for this clonotype: A much larger clone differs by one base, so this may be a read error. The chain combines TRBV5-1 with TRBJ2-2, with 8 bases lining up with TRBD1. Germline values: CDR1 SGHRS, CDR2 YFSETQ. V lost 3 bases and J lost 10; bases outside the gene matches: 11. This CDR3 has 15 amino acids. CDR3 loop: CASSWTGTDHVELFF. DNA for the CDR3: TGCGCCAGCAGCTGGACAGGGACAGATCACGTGGAGCTGTTTTTT.

This clonotype was seen a handful of times. The chain carries TRBV4-2 and TRBJ2-7, with D possibly TRBD2 on 5 matching bases. Deletions cut 3 bases from V and 3 bases from J, with 12 bases between. The germline V gene encodes CDR1 LGHNA and CDR2 YNFKEQ. The CDR3 spans 14 residues. Here the CDR3 DNA reads TGTGCCAGCAGCCATCCCGGAGGCCTCTACGAGCAGTACTTC. It codes for CASSHPGGLYEQYF.

CDR3 protein: CASSYGLADNTGELFF. As DNA, the CDR3 is TGTGCCAGCAGTTACGGTCTAGCGGATAACACCGGGGAGCTGTTTTTT. This chain connects TRBV6-5 to TRBJ2-2; 7 bases are shared with TRBD2. The germline V gene encodes CDR1 MNHEY and CDR2 SVGAGI. This CDR3 comprises 16 residues. The ends lost 2 bases at V and 2 bases at J; junction bases unmatched: 5.

This clonotype has a count of ten or more. This chain uses TRBV4-1 with TRBJ2-1; D is unresolved. This CDR3 has 16 amino acids. V was cut by 2 bases and J by 7 bases, with 18 bases left in between. Germline CDR1 and CDR2: MGHRA and YSYEKL. This CDR3 is CASSQPLRTGQNEQFF. Here the CDR3 DNA reads TGCGCCAGCAGCCAACCCCTAAGGACGGGTCAAAATGAGCAGTTCTTC.

The table lists this clonotype with many counts. The chain recombines TRBV7-2 with TRBJ2-7; D possibly matches TRBD1 or TRBD2 (7 bases each). Germline V gene data show CDR1 as SGHTA and CDR2 as FQGNSA. Trimming cost V 5 bases and J 6 bases, with 20 bases left between them. This CDR3 has 15 residues. The CDR3 loop reads CASSKFDRDYPEQYF. The CDR3 DNA follows: TGTGCCAGCAGCAAATTTGACAGGGACTATCCCGAGCAGTACTTC.

This clonotype was detected many times. V gene TRBV12-3 or TRBV12-4 combines with J gene TRBJ2-7; D may be TRBD2 (6 bases). With 6 bases removed from V and 7 bases from J, the gap between germline ends came to 16 bases. The CDR3 length is 13 residues. The CDR3, as DNA: TGTGCCAGCAGCCCTACCCCGGGGGTGGAGCAGTACTTC. Translated, it gives CASSPTPGVEQYF.

The rearrangement joins TRBV23-1 to TRBJ2-1, with D uncertain. TRBV23-1 counts as an open reading frame of uncertain function. The CDR3 sequence is 16 residues long. Trimming stripped 3 bases from V and 9 bases from J, with 21 bases between. In nucleotides, the CDR3 is TGCGCCAGCAGTCAGACCCACGTGAACACCGCTCGTGAGCAGTTCTTC. It yields the protein CASSQTHVNTAREQFF.

This clonotype was counted a few times. The chain combines TRBV4-1 with TRBJ2-3; D might be TRBD2 (5 bases). Germline V gene lookup returns CDR1 MGHRA and CDR2 YSYEKL. V dropped 5 bases and J dropped 5 bases, with 20 bases sitting between them. This CDR3 region has 16 residues. CDR3 loop: CASSSQATPGKDTQYF. The CDR3 bases are TGCGCCAGCAGCTCCCAAGCCACACCGGGGAAAGATACGCAGTATTTT.

The chain combines TRBV5-1 with TRBJ2-5, with 7 bases aligning to TRBD2. With V trimmed by 4 bases and J by 7 bases, 7 bases remained unmatched. The CDR3 contains 13 residues. CDR1 and CDR2 from the germline V gene are SGHRS and YFSETQ. The CDR3 spells CASSTGLGGTQYF. The CDR3 DNA sequence: TGCGCCAGCAGCACCGGACTAGGCGGGACCCAGTACTTC.

Only a few counts were recorded for this clonotype. V and J are TRBV20-1 and TRBJ2-2; TRBD2 aligns across 7 bases. The CDR3 runs to 14 residues. The germline V gene encodes CDR1 DFQATT and CDR2 SNEGSKA (reference sequence). The V and J ends lost 4 bases and 4 bases, in that order; junction bases with no gene match: 6. The CDR3 region is CSATWGGSTGELFF. The CDR3 DNA follows: TGCAGTGCTACGTGGGGGGGTAGCACCGGGGAGCTGTTTTTT.

The table lists this clonotype with a few counts. This chain connects TRBV20-1 to TRBJ2-2; possible D gene TRBD1, 6 bases. Trimming shortened V by 0 bases and J by 2 bases, and 13 bases separated the two germline ends. The germline V gene has CDR1 DFQATT and CDR2 SNEGSKA (reference sequence). The CDR3 consists of 16 residues. CDR3 protein: CSARDWAGDNTGELFF. CDR3 bases: TGCAGTGCTAGAGATTGGGCAGGGGACAACACCGGGGAGCTGTTTTTT.

This clonotype was seen many times. This chain joins TRBV5-1 and TRBJ2-1; D may be TRBD2 (6 bases). The CDR3 extends over 16 amino acids. V lost 0 bases, J lost 0 bases, and 10 bases lay in between. CDR1 SGHRS and CDR2 YFSETQ come from the germline V gene. The CDR3 loop reads CASSLDGGISYNEQFF. CDR3 DNA sequence: TGCGCCAGCAGCTTGGATGGGGGGATCTCCTACAATGAGCAGTTCTTC.

In this sample, this clonotype turned up a few times. The junction departs from the called germline gene at one end, perhaps through a read error. V and J are TRBV6-1 and TRBJ2-1; D is ambiguous. CDR3 length equals 16 residues. CDR1 MNHNS and CDR2 SASEGT come from the germline V gene. This CDR3 is CASSEEKGRSYNEQFF. DNA of the CDR3: TGTGCCAGCAGCGAAGAGAAGGGCCGCTCCTACAATGAGCAGTTCTTC.

This clonotype turned up a few times. The gene calls are TRBV20-1 and TRBJ2-2; D is undetermined. V lost 4 bases, J lost 2 bases, and 14 bases lay in between. The CDR3 has 15 residues. The germline CDR1 and CDR2 sequences are DFQATT and SNEGSKA (reference sequence). The DNA of the CDR3 is TGCAGTGCTAATTCCGTCCCAGACAACACCGGGGAGCTGTTTTTT. As protein: CSANSVPDNTGELFF.